Each of the 17 T cell receptor beta chains below was sequenced from the same sample in a study of shared clonotypes between healthy human individuals (dated by TCRdb to the early 2020s). Library method: the immunoSEQ multiplex PCR assay. TCRdb mirrors the immuneACCESS table, restricted to in-frame sequences. Some clones are absent from its copies; in checked studies, under half trace to an unresolved V gene, and the reason for the others is unknown. Here the sample has approximately 1.1 million clones; around 78% occur a single time. Clones ranked in the top ten supply approximately 0.5% of the sample. Sample: memory CD4+ T cells from PBMCs. Reading the label with the study, this specimen's cell subset or site is: CD45RA-negative fraction. Receptors were obtained from a man between 18 and 29 years old in good health. Some clones in this sample may be carry-over from other donors' samples.

This chain connects TRBV7-2 to TRBJ1-2, with TRBD1 matching over 8 bases. The CDR3 is 15 residues long. V lost 5 bases and J lost 5; bases outside the gene matches: 10. Per the germline V gene, CDR1 is SGHTA and CDR2 is FQGNSA. CDR3 nucleotides: TGTGCCAGCAGCATACCCGGGACAGGAGTATATGGCTACACCTTC. Residues: CASSIPGTGVYGYTF.

The chain carries TRBV27 and TRBJ2-7, with TRBD1 matching 9 bases. The length of the CDR3 is 15 residues. Trimming at V came to 7 bases and at J to 4 bases, leaving 11 bases not matched to a gene. Germline V gene lookup returns CDR1 MNHEY and CDR2 SMNVEV (reference sequence). The CDR3 is CASKRSGTGRYEQYF. The CDR3 DNA reads TGTGCCAGCAAGAGAAGCGGGACAGGGAGGTACGAGCAGTACTTC.

This sequence joins TRBV7-9 and TRBJ1-4, with D possibly TRBD1 on 6 matching bases. Germline V gene sequence: CDR1 SEHNR, CDR2 FQNEAQ (reference sequence). The CDR3 has 14 amino acids. Trimming left V 5 bases short and J 2 bases short, with 9 bases between. The CDR3 loop reads CASSPGQTNEKLFF. DNA of the CDR3: TGTGCCAGCAGCCCCGGACAGACTAATGAAAAACTGTTTTTT.

This clone was detected once. The chain carries TRBV29-1 and TRBJ2-5, with 9 bases fitting TRBD2. CDR1 and CDR2 from the germline V gene are SQVTM and ANQGSEA. The CDR3 is 14 residues long. Losses at the gene ends were 6 bases for V and 5 bases for J; bases not matched to a gene: 10. The CDR3 coding sequence is TGCAGCGTAGGGACTAGCCCAGGTGGGGAGACCCAGTACTTC. Its translation is CSVGTSPGGETQYF. Full variable domain (rest looked up from reference TRBV29-1 and TRBJ2-5): SAVISQKPSRDICQRGTSLTIQCQVDSQVTMMFWYRQQPGQSLTLIATANQGSEATYESGFVIDKFPISRPNLTFSTLTVSNMSPEDSSIYLCSVGTSPGGETQYFGPGTRLLVL.

The J gene is TRBJ2-1, the V gene TRBV15; 12 bases align to TRBD2. CDR3 size: 14 residues. Germline V CDR1 and CDR2: LNHNV, YYDKDF (reference sequence). The J segment lost 8 bases and the V segment lost 10 bases, leaving 9 bases of the junction unmatched. The CDR3 region has the DNA TGTGCCATTGCGACTAGCGGGAGCGTAGATGAGCAGTTCTTC. Translating gives CAIATSGSVDEQFF.

This clone was recorded a few times. V gene TRBV6-6 combines with J gene TRBJ1-3, with TRBD1 as a possible D gene (6 bases). The CDR3 consists of 15 residues. Trimming stripped 7 bases from V and 4 bases from J, with 17 bases between. CDR1 MNHNY and CDR2 SVGAGI come from the germline V gene (reference sequence). The CDR3: CASTLAGARGNTIYF. The DNA for the CDR3 is TGTGCCAGCACTCTTGCAGGGGCACGCGGAAACACCATATATTTT.

This chain joins TRBV28 and TRBJ2-4; perhaps D is TRBD1 or TRBD2 (6 bases each). The CDR3 covers 20 residues. Trimming left V 1 base short and J 0 bases short, with 22 bases between. Germline V gene sequence: CDR1 MDHEN, CDR2 SYDVKM. The CDR3 nucleotides read TGTGCCAGCAGTTTATATAGGGGACGGGGGACAAAACTAGCCAAAAACATTCAGTACTTC. Translated: CASSLYRGRGTKLAKNIQYF.

This clone was detected many times. This chain joins TRBV5-1 and TRBJ2-2, with 7 bases fitting TRBD2. This CDR3 has 14 residues. Unmatched junction bases numbered 3, after V lost 4 bases and J lost 3 bases. The germline V gene has CDR1 SGHRS and CDR2 YFSETQ. CDR3 region: CASSGRADTGELFF. The CDR3, as DNA: TGCGCCAGCAGCGGGAGGGCCGACACCGGGGAGCTGTTTTTT.

This clone showed up just a few times. J is TRBJ1-1 and V is TRBV7-8; D unclear. This CDR3 region has 12 residues. Per the germline V gene, CDR1 is SGHVS and CDR2 is FQNEAQ. V lost 7 bases and J lost 4, with 10 bases in between. DNA for the CDR3: TGTGCCAGCATGGAGGGCTCCACTGAAGCTTTCTTT. Encoded protein: CASMEGSTEAFF.

V and J are TRBV28 and TRBJ2-1, with D perhaps given as TRBD1 or TRBD2 (5 bases each). Trimming removed 2 bases at V and 5 bases at J, with 16 bases between. The CDR3 runs 16 residues. The germline V gene has CDR1 MDHEN and CDR2 SYDVKM. The CDR3 loop is CASSLLGTTGHNEQFF. The CDR3 region has the DNA TGTGCCAGCAGTTTACTAGGGACCACCGGGCACAATGAGCAGTTCTTC.

Concerning this clone: Additional DNA sequences in this sample encode the identical CDR3. This CDR3 reads CASSPGVNEKLFF. The CDR3 region has the DNA TGTGCCAGCTCACCCGGGGTAAATGAAAAACTGTTTTTT. The chain couples TRBV18 to TRBJ1-4; D gene unclear. Germline V lookup: CDR1 KGHSH, CDR2 LQKENI. This CDR3 region has 13 residues. V was shortened by 3 bases and J by 5 bases, with 7 bases between the two germline ends.

The chain is built from TRBV30 and TRBJ1-2, with D possibly matching TRBD1 (6 bases). The CDR3 is 11 residues long. Germline loops: CDR1 GTSNPN, CDR2 SVGIG (reference sequence). V was shortened by 5 bases and J by 3 bases, with 7 bases between the two germline ends. The chain's CDR3 is CAWGQYYGYTF. The CDR3 DNA is TGTGCCTGGGGACAGTACTATGGCTACACCTTC.

The chain combines TRBV5-1 with TRBJ1-1; TRBD1 might be the D (5 bases). Germline V gene sequence: CDR1 SGHRS, CDR2 YFSETQ. Trimming removed 7 bases at V and 5 bases at J, with 12 bases between. The CDR3 length is 12 residues. The DNA for the CDR3 is TGCGCCAGCGCCCGCGGGGGTACTGAAGCTTTCTTT. Translated: CASARGGTEAFF.

The chain recombines TRBV19 with TRBJ1-2; a weak D match, TRBD1 (5 bases). Germline values: CDR1 LNHDA, CDR2 SQIVND (reference sequence). The CDR3 totals 14 residues. The V gene lost 5 bases and the J gene lost 1 base, with 11 bases spanning the gap. The CDR3 DNA reads TGTGCCAGTAGTGTCGGGGACGGTAACTATGGCTACACCTTC. Translated: CASSVGDGNYGYTF.

The chain recombines TRBV19 with TRBJ2-6; D may correspond to TRBD1 or TRBD2 (5 bases each). Germline V gene sequence: CDR1 LNHDA, CDR2 SQIVND (reference sequence). V lost 3 bases, J lost 1 base, and 13 bases lay in between. This CDR3 is 17 amino acids long. CDR3 protein: CASSMGELVSGANVLTF. The CDR3 DNA sequence: TGTGCCAGTAGTATGGGGGAACTAGTGTCTGGGGCCAACGTCCTGACTTTC. Supplemented by reference TRBV19 and TRBJ2-6, the full variable domain reads DGGITQSPKYLFRKEGQNVTLSCEQNLNHDAMYWYRQDPGQGLRLIYYSQIVNDFQKGDIAEGYSVSREKKESFPLTVTSAQKNPTAFYLCASSMGELVSGANVLTFGAGSRLTVL.

V usage is TRBV29-1 and J usage is TRBJ1-4, with 10 bases fitting TRBD1. Germline V lookup: CDR1 SQVTM, CDR2 ANQGSEA. V gave up 4 bases and J gave up 8 bases; unmatched junction bases: 7. The CDR3 spans 14 residues. The CDR3 sequence: CSVGSGQGNEKLFF. DNA for the CDR3: TGCAGCGTTGGATCGGGACAGGGGAACGAAAAACTGTTTTTT.

The chain carries TRBV28 and TRBJ1-4; D is unclear. The V gene's germline CDR1 is MDHEN and CDR2 SYDVKM. V was shortened by 7 bases and J by 8 bases, with 14 bases between the two germline ends. The CDR3 consists of 13 residues. CDR3 nucleotide sequence: TGTGCCAGCAAGGGCAGGTCAAGAGAAAAACTGTTTTTT. Amino acids: CASKGRSREKLFF.